The rows below give T cell receptor beta chains drawn from one sample of a study of T cell responses to AZD1222 COVID-19 vaccine. Using immunoSEQ multiplex PCR, the repertoire was profiled, and TCRdb retains in-frame clones only, with some absent. In the table there are roughly 100,000 clones, 87% of which are singletons. The sequences come from peripheral blood, collected on day 0 of AZD1222 vaccination. These receptors all stem from an adult in good health. Each CDR3 is given with its conserved first and last residue. D genes are given only for firm matches. Clone size is shown for a subset of rows, as once, few, many or a class of expanded clone.

d_call,j_call,clone_size,v_call,cdr3_aa,cdr3_nt
-,TRBJ1-2,-,TRBV4-3,CASSQEQDYGYTF,TGCGCCAGCAGCCAAGAACAGGACTATGGCTACACCTTC
-,TRBJ2-3,-,TRBV18,CASSRDRARAGVEADTQYF,TGTGCCAGCTCACGTGACAGGGCCCGAGCGGGAGTGGAGGCAGATACGCAGTATTTT
TRBD2,TRBJ2-5,-,TRBV4-2,CASSVRGVRETQYF,TGTGCCAGCTCGGTCCGGGGGGTGCGGGAGACCCAGTACTTC
-,TRBJ2-3,once,TRBV4-3,CASSQVGLATDTQYF,TGCGCCAGCAGCCAAGTAGGTTTAGCCACAGATACGCAGTATTTT
-,TRBJ2-7,-,TRBV12-3/TRBV12-4,CASSVAYEQYF,TGTGCCAGCAGTGTCGCCTACGAGCAGTACTTC
-,TRBJ1-3,-,TRBV5-5,CASSLVGGNTIYF,TGTGCCAGCAGCTTGGTTGGTGGAAACACCATATATTTT
-,TRBJ1-3,once,TRBV2,CASSEGVPWAAGNTIYF,TGTGCCAGCAGTGAAGGGGTCCCTTGGGCAGCTGGAAACACCATATATTTT
-,TRBJ1-1,-,TRBV4-1,CASSQETVRNTEAFF,TGCGCCAGCAGCCAAGAGACAGTTCGGAACACTGAAGCTTTCTTT
TRBD1,TRBJ1-6,-,TRBV5-5,CASSLGQGFSSPLHF,TGTGCCAGCAGCTTGGGACAGGGTTTTAGTTCACCCCTCCACTTT
-,TRBJ2-1,-,TRBV4-3,CASSQDGRNGHNEQFF,TGCGCCAGCAGCCAAGATGGCCGGAACGGCCACAATGAGCAGTTCTTC
TRBD1,TRBJ1-3,once,TRBV5-1,CASSWDRAAGNTIYF,TGCGCCAGCAGCTGGGACAGGGCAGCTGGAAACACCATATATTTT
-,TRBJ1-1,-,TRBV4-3,CASSQDPGIKNTEAFF,TGCGCCAGCAGCCAAGATCCCGGAATAAAGAACACTGAAGCTTTCTTT
TRBD1,TRBJ1-6,-,TRBV25-1,CASSGTGVSPLHF,TGTGCCAGCTCCGGGACAGGGGTTTCACCCCTCCACTTT
-,TRBJ1-4,-,TRBV29-1,CSVVKDATNEKLFF,TGCAGCGTTGTAAAGGATGCGACTAATGAAAAACTGTTTTTT
-,TRBJ2-5,-,TRBV7-3,CASSPDGLEETQYF,TGTGCCAGCAGCCCCGATGGCCTGGAGGAGACCCAGTACTTC
-,TRBJ2-1,few,TRBV7-2,CASSLGRGRNEQFF,TGTGCCAGCAGCTTAGGACGGGGGCGAAATGAGCAGTTCTTC
-,TRBJ2-2,-,TRBV9,CASSVDPGLTGELFF,TGTGCCAGCAGCGTAGATCCGGGGTTAACCGGGGAGCTGTTTTTT
-,TRBJ1-1,once,TRBV7-6,CASSLNPIGRSTEAFF,TGTGCCAGCAGCTTAAATCCGATAGGGAGGAGCACTGAAGCTTTCTTT
TRBD2,TRBJ2-6,-,TRBV11-2,CASSSTSGTIGANVLTF,TGTGCCAGCAGCTCGACTAGCGGGACGATTGGGGCCAACGTCCTGACTTTC
TRBD2,TRBJ2-3,-,TRBV5-1,CASSRLAGATDTQYF,TGCGCCAGCAGCCGACTAGCGGGGGCCACAGATACGCAGTATTTT